This is a list of T cell receptor beta chains from one sample in a study of patients and donors after allogeneic stem cell transplantation. Via MiXCR, TCRdb re-called the RT-PCR reads, giving one row per CDR3 protein. In the table there are about 960,000 distinct CDR3 sequences, under 20% of which are singletons. What was sequenced was blood, either unsorted or a sorted T cell fraction (not recorded which). Source of these receptors: a human donor who was either an allogeneic HSCT recipient or a stem cell or donor lymphocyte infusion donor (not recorded which). It is not recorded whose cells these are; they may come from a transplant donor. CDR3s leave out the opening cysteine and the closing phenylalanine or tryptophan.

J gene: TRBJ2-7
V gene: TRBV5-1
CDR3 protein: ASSLVGFSYEQY

J gene: TRBJ1-1
V gene: TRBV20-1
CDR3 protein: SARDRENTEAF

J gene: TRBJ1-3
V gene: TRBV4-3
CDR3 protein: ASSQDHKSTIY

J gene: TRBJ1-3
V gene: TRBV7-2
CDR3 protein: ASSLVSRVNGNTIY

J gene: TRBJ1-2
V gene: TRBV2
CDR3 protein: ASSGDRRDGYT

J gene: TRBJ2-1
V gene: TRBV9
CDR3 protein: ASSVDGGGPNNEQF

J gene: TRBJ2-5
V gene: TRBV3-1
CDR3 protein: ASSHLSAGGYQETQY

J gene: TRBJ2-1
V gene: TRBV12-3/TRBV12-4
CDR3 protein: ASSLSLRTSLGYEQF

J gene: TRBJ2-1
V gene: TRBV21-1
CDR3 protein: ASTLTGFRGSYNEQF

J gene: TRBJ2-6
V gene: TRBV2
CDR3 protein: ASNFGQASSGANVLT

J gene: TRBJ2-3
V gene: TRBV6-1
CDR3 protein: ASSSGRPSSTDTQY

J gene: TRBJ1-2
V gene: TRBV5-1
CDR3 protein: ASSFTRDGYT

J gene: TRBJ1-1
V gene: TRBV30
CDR3 protein: ALHPRVSEAF

J gene: TRBJ2-2
V gene: TRBV10-3
CDR3 protein: ATAGQGRLVTGELF

J gene: TRBJ1-6
V gene: TRBV5-6
CDR3 protein: ASSLARQENSPLH

J gene: TRBJ1-1
V gene: TRBV5-1
CDR3 protein: ASSWYVAVGRETEAF

J gene: TRBJ1-4
V gene: TRBV5-5
CDR3 protein: ASSLSYSGGVF

J gene: TRBJ2-7
V gene: TRBV4-3
CDR3 protein: ASSQGVGGSYEQY

J gene: TRBJ2-1
V gene: TRBV7-2
CDR3 protein: ASTSGGSYNEQF

J gene: TRBJ2-3
V gene: TRBV20-1
CDR3 protein: SARGTSGRTPNTQY

J gene: TRBJ1-2
V gene: TRBV25-1
CDR3 protein: ASSEYGAGGYT

J gene: TRBJ2-7
V gene: TRBV5-1
CDR3 protein: ASSRTDFYEQY

J gene: TRBJ1-1
V gene: TRBV4-3
CDR3 protein: ASSQEVRNTEAF

J gene: TRBJ2-1
V gene: TRBV29-1
CDR3 protein: SVSFTGTRRSNEQF

J gene: TRBJ1-5
V gene: TRBV12-3/TRBV12-4
CDR3 protein: ASSLALGRAGN

J gene: TRBJ1-2
V gene: TRBV7-9
CDR3 protein: ASSPSLILNYGYT

J gene: TRBJ2-1
V gene: TRBV6-5
CDR3 protein: ASSYPNRNEQF